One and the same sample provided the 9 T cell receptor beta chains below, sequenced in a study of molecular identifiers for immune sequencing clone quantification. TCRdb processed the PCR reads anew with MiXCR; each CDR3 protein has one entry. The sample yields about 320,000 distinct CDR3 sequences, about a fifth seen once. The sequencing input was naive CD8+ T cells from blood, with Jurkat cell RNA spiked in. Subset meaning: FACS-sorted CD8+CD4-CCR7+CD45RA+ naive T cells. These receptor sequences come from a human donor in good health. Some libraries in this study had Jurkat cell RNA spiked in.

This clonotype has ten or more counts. The CDR3 spells CASSGVSGNQPQHF. CDR3 sequence (DNA): TGTGCCAGCAGTGGGGTTTCGGGCAATCAGCCCCAGCATTTT. The gene calls are TRBV12-3 or TRBV12-4 and TRBJ1-5; D is ambiguous. The V gene lost 5 bases and the J gene lost 2 bases, with 10 bases spanning the gap. The CDR3 covers 14 residues.

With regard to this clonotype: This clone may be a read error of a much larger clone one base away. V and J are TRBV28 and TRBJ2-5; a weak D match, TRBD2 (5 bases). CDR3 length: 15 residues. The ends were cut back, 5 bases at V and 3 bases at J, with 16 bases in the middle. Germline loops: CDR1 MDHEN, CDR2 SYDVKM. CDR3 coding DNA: TGTGCCAGCAGTCCCAACGGGGTGGACGAAGAGACCCAGTACTTC. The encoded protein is CASSPNGVDEETQYF.

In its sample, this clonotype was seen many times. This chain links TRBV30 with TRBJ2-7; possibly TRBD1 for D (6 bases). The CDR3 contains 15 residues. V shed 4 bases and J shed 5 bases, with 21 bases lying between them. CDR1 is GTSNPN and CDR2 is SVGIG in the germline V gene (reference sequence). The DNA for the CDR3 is TGTGCCTGGACCAAGGGGCCAGGGGAACCCCACGAGCAGTACTTC. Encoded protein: CAWTKGPGEPHEQYF.

CDR3 DNA: TGTGCCAGCTCACCCCCGGGACAGGGCTCGACGTCCTATGGCTACACCTTC. This translates into CASSPPGQGSTSYGYTF. The V gene is TRBV18, the J gene TRBJ1-2; the match to TRBD1 covers 9 bases. Germline CDR1 and CDR2: KGHSH and LQKENI. This CDR3 is built from 17 residues. V gave up 3 bases and J gave up 4 bases; unmatched junction bases: 12.

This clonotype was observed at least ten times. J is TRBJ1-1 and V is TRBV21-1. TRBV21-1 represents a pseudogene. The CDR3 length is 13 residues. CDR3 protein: CASSKGVRTEAFF. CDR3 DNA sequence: TGTGCCAGCAGCAAAGGGGTACGGACTGAAGCTTTCTTT.

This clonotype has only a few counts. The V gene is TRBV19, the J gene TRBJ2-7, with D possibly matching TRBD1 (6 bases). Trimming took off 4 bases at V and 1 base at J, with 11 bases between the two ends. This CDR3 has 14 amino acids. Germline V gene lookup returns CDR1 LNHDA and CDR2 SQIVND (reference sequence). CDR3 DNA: TGTGCCAGTAGTACCACTACAGGGTCCTACGAGCAGTACTTC. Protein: CASSTTTGSYEQYF.

The CDR3 loop reads CASSFTGTGSYEQYF. The DNA for the CDR3 is TGTGCCAGCAGTTTCACCGGGACAGGTTCCTACGAGCAGTACTTC. V and J are TRBV12-3 or TRBV12-4 and TRBJ2-7; 8 bases fit TRBD1. The CDR3 covers 15 residues. J was trimmed by 1 base and V by 3 bases; bases with no gene match: 5.

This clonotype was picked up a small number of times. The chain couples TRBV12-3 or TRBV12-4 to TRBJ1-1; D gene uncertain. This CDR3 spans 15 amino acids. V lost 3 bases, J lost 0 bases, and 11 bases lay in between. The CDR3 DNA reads TGTGCCAGCAGTTTGGGAGGCGCAATGAACACTGAAGCTTTCTTT. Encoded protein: CASSLGGAMNTEAFF.

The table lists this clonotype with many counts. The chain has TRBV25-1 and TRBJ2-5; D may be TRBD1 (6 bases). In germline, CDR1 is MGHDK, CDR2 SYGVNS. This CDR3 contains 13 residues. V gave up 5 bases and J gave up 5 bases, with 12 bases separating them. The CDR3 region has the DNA TGTGCCAGCAGTAGGGGGTTTATGGAGACCCAGTACTTC. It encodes CASSRGFMETQYF.